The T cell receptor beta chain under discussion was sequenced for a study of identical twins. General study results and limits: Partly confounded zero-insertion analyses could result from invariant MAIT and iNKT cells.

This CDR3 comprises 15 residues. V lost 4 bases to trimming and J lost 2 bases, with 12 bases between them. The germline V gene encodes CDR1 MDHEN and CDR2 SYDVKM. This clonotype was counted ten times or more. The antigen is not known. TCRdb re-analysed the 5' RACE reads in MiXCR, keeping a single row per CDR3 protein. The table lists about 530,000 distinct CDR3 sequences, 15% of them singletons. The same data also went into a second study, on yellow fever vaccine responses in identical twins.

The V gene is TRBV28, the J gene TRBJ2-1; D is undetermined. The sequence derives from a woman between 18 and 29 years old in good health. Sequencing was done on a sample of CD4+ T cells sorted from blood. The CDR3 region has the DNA TGTGCCAGCAGTTCCGTGGGGTTGGCCTACAATGAGCAGTTCTTC. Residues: CASSSVGLAYNEQFF.